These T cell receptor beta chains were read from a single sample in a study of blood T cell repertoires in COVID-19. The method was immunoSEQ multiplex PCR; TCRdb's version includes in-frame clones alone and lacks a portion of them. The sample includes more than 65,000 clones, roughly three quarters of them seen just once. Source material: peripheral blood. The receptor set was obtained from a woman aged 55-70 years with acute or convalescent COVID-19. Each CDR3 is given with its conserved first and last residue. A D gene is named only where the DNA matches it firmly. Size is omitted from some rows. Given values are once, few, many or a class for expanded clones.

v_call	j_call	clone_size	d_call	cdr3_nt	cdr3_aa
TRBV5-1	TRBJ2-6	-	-	TGCGCCAGCAGCTTGGTTGGGGCGCTTGGGGCCAACGTCCTGACTTTC	CASSLVGALGANVLTF
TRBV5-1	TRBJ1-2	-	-	TGCGCCAGCAGTGAGGGAGACTACTATGGCTACACCTTC	CASSEGDYYGYTF
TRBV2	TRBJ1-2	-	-	TGTGCCAGCAGTGCAGAGACAGACATGGGCTACACCTTC	CASSAETDMGYTF
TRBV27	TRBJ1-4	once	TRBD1	TGTGCCAGCAGTTTATACGACAGGGGGCGCATCCCAACTAATGAAAAACTGTTTTTT	CASSLYDRGRIPTNEKLFF
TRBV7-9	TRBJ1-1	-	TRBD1	TGTGCCAGCAGCTTACAGGGGGGCACTGAAGCTTTCTTT	CASSLQGGTEAFF
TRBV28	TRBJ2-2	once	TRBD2	TGTGCCAGCACCCCGGGCCCAGGGAGGGCCGGGGAGCTGTTTTTT	CASTPGPGRAGELFF
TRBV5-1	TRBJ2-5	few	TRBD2	TGCGCCAGCAGCTTGTCGGGGGGTCAAGAGACCCAGTACTTC	CASSLSGGQETQYF
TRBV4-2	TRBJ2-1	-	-	TGTGCCAGCAGCCAAGATGAGGGAAGAGGAGTCTTC	CASSQDEGRGVF
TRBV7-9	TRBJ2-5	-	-	TGTGCCAGCAGCTTTTCAGACAGGAAAGAGACCCAGTACTTC	CASSFSDRKETQYF
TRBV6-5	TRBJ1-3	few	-	TGTGCCAGCAGTTATTCGGGGATCACTGGAAACACCATATATTTT	CASSYSGITGNTIYF
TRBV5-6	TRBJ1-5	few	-	TGTGCCAGCAGCCGCGAGGGACTGGGGAGCAATCAGCCCCAGCATTTT	CASSREGLGSNQPQHF
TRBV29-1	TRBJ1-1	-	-	TGCAGCGTTGGGGGAACAGGGAACTGGCCTGAAGCTTTCTTT	CSVGGTGNWPEAFF
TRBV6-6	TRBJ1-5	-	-	TGTGCCAGCAGTCCCGGACAGAGACCCCGCTATAGCAATCAGCCCCAGCATTTT	CASSPGQRPRYSNQPQHF
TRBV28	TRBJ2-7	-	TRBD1	TGTGCCAGCAGTACCTGGGACAGGGGCTACGAGCAGTACTTC	CASSTWDRGYEQYF
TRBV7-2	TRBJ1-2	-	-	TGTGCCAGCAGCTTAGGGACAGTCGGACGCTATGGCTACACCTTC	CASSLGTVGRYGYTF
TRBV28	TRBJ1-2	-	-	TGTGCCAGCAGGGGCAGGGAGGATGATGGCTACACCTTC	CASRGREDDGYTF
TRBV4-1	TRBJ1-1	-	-	TGCGCCAGCAGCCAAGATTTTCGAGGAGCTTTCTTT	CASSQDFRGAFF
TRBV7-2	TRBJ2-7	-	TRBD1	TGTGCCAGCAGCTGGGGACAGATCTACGAGCAGTACTTC	CASSWGQIYEQYF
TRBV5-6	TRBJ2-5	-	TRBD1	TGTGCCAGCAGCTTGACCCCGGGACAGGGGGCAGAGACCCAGTACTTC	CASSLTPGQGAETQYF
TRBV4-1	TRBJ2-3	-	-	TGCGCCAGCACCCCCTCTAGCACAGATACGCAGTATTTT	CASTPSSTDTQYF
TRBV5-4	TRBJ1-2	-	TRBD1	TGTGCCAGCAGCTATTCCCGACAGGGAGGTGGCTACACCTTC	CASSYSRQGGGYTF
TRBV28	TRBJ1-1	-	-	TGTGCCAGCAGCCTTGACAGCAACACTGAAGCTTTCTTT	CASSLDSNTEAFF
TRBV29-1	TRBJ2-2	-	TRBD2	TGCAGCGTTTCAGTAGCGGGGGGCAGCACCGGGGAGCTGTTTTTT	CSVSVAGGSTGELFF